One sample yielded the 18 T cell receptor beta chains listed below, sequenced in a study of T cell clonality in common variable immunodeficiency (dated by TCRdb to between 2015 and 2016). Receptor libraries were prepared by the immunoSEQ multiplex PCR assay. This immuneACCESS table, as held by TCRdb, lists in-frame sequences with V and J called but not all clones. Of the missing ones, under half trace to an unresolved V gene in checked studies; the others have no known cause. This sample is represented by more than 35,000 clones, with no singletons among them. 2.5% to 3.5% of the sample is taken by the ten largest. The sequenced sample was peripheral blood mononuclear cells. These receptors all stem from a person aged 18 to 75 in good health.

This clone appeared many times. Read data end 3 residues before the CDR3 end; the end is taken from the germline J gene. V is TRBV18 and J is TRBJ1-1; 7 nucleotides match TRBD1. The CDR3 is 14 residues long. The germline V gene encodes CDR1 KGHSH and CDR2 LQKENI. The junction had 5 bases not matched to a gene; V was cut back by 6 bases and J by 1 base. The CDR3 DNA, read in part, is TGTGCCAGCTCCGGGAGACAGGGGAACACTGAA. It codes for CASSGRQGNTE. The full CDR3 protein reads CASSGRQGNTEAFF.

This clone was observed at least ten times. The read is 3 residues too short to cover the CDR3 end, so that end is filled in from the germline J gene. V is TRBV10-3 and J is TRBJ1-3; weak D call: TRBD1 (5 bases). This CDR3 comprises 14 residues. Germline V gene sequence: CDR1 ENHRY, CDR2 SYGVKD. V was pared by 3 bases and J by 4 bases, with 10 bases between. CDR3 loop: CAISDSGRGNTIYF. The CDR3 bases that were read are TGTGCCATCAGTGACTCAGGGCGAGGAAACACC.

This clone was seen ten or more times. The read ends 3 residues before the CDR3 terminus; that terminus is restored from the germline J gene. This chain uses TRBV5-4 with TRBJ2-1, with TRBD2 matching over 9 bases. Per germline, CDR1 SGHNT and CDR2 YYREEE (reference sequence). J lost 9 bases, V lost 6 bases, and 16 bases had no gene match. This CDR3 region has 16 residues. Here the CDR3 reads CASTSGVLAGRGEQFF. The CDR3 DNA, read in part, is TGTGCCAGCACCTCGGGGGTTCTAGCGGGAAGGGGTGAG.

This clone showed up many times. The CDR3 is cut off 3 residues early in the read; its end comes from the germline J gene. Other DNA sequences in the same sample also yield this CDR3. This chain connects TRBV10-3 to TRBJ2-7; D is undetermined. V lost 0 bases to trimming and J lost 5 bases, with 8 bases between them. Germline assignment: CDR1 ENHRY and CDR2 SYGVKD. The CDR3 consists of 13 residues. The sequenced part of the CDR3 DNA is TGTGCCATCAGTGAGTCGAATCGGGACGAG. Translating it yields CAISESNRDE. The entire CDR3 protein is CAISESNRDEQYF.

The table lists this clone with many counts. The CDR3 end is not reached by the read, which stops 3 residues before it; the germline J gene fills it in. The chain has TRBV20-1 and TRBJ2-7; 11 positions agree with TRBD1. The CDR3 is 14 amino acids. J gave up 3 bases and V 6 bases, and 7 bases lay outside the gene matches. Germline-derived CDR1 and CDR2 are DFQATT and SNEGSKA (reference sequence). CDR3 DNA (partial): TGCAGTGCCCCGGACAGGGGGCTTTTCTACGAG. Protein product: CSAPDRGLFYE. The entire CDR3 protein is CSAPDRGLFYEQYF.

This clone has a count of ten or more. This chain's CDR3 is CASSPSFTGSVGNTIYF. Partial CDR3 DNA: TGTGCCAGTAGTCCCTCCTTTACAGGGAGCGTGGGAAACACC. J is TRBJ1-3 and V is TRBV19; a weak D match, TRBD1 (6 bases). The CDR3 goes on 3 residues after the read ends, and that part is filled in from the germline J gene. Trimming removed 5 bases from V and 4 bases from J, with 21 bases in between. The CDR3 covers 17 residues. From germline, CDR1 is LNHDA and CDR2 SQIVND (reference sequence). Based on the CDR3 plus reference TRBV19 and TRBJ1-3, the full variable domain is DGGITQSPKYLFRKEGQNVTLSCEQNLNHDAMYWYRQDPGQGLRLIYYSQIVNDFQKGDIAEGYSVSREKKESFPLTVTSAQKNPTAFYLCASSPSFTGSVGNTIYFGEGSWLTVV.

This clone was recorded many times. With the read ending 3 residues before the CDR3 end, the germline J gene is used to fill in that end. The chain is built from TRBV28 and TRBJ2-2; 7 bases are a match to TRBD1. CDR3 length equals 14 residues. Germline V gene lookup returns CDR1 MDHEN and CDR2 SYDVKM. With 7 bases clipped from V and 4 bases from J, the junction kept 6 bases outside the gene matches. CDR3 DNA, as far as it was read: TGTGCCAGCATTCGGACAGGAATCACCGGGGAG. This codes for CASIRTGITGE. The full CDR3 sequence reads CASIRTGITGELFF.

This clone was seen repeatedly, ten times or more. The CDR3 bases that were read are TGCAGTGCTAGAGATCCGGCGGGGCAGGACAATGAG. Amino acid sequence: CSARDPAGQDNE. The whole CDR3 sequence reads CSARDPAGQDNEQFF. The chain employs TRBV20-1 and TRBJ2-1; D perhaps matches TRBD2 (6 bases). The sequenced fragment ends 3 residues before the CDR3 boundary, so the rest is inferred from the germline J gene. The CDR3 extends over 15 amino acids. The V and J ends lost 0 bases and 5 bases respectively, with 14 bases between them. The germline V gene has CDR1 DFQATT and CDR2 SNEGSKA (reference sequence).

A word on this clone: With the read ending 3 residues before the CDR3 end, the germline J gene is used to fill in that end. The chain carries TRBV11-1 and TRBJ2-7; 8 nucleotides agree with TRBD1. The CDR3 runs 15 residues. V was clipped by 1 base and J by 5 bases; unmatched bases: 7. Germline V lookup: CDR1 SGHAT, CDR2 FQDESV (reference sequence). The sequenced part of the CDR3 DNA is TGTGCCAGCAGCTTAGTAGGGACAGGCGGGAACGAG. This encodes CASSLVGTGGNE. The whole CDR3 sequence is CASSLVGTGGNEQYF.

This clone was detected many times. The read comes to an end 3 residues before the CDR3 does, leaving the germline J gene to fill in the end. This chain links TRBV5-1 with TRBJ1-1; 7 bases agree with TRBD1. The J segment lost 4 bases and the V segment lost 0 bases, leaving 6 bases of the junction unmatched. CDR3 length: 15 residues. The germline gives CDR1 SGHRS, CDR2 YFSETQ. CDR3 loop: CASSLGEHRGTEAFF. The DNA read from the CDR3 is TGCGCCAGCAGCTTGGGAGAGCACAGGGGCACTGAA.

This clone was seen ten or more times. The read is 3 residues too short to cover the CDR3 end, so that end is filled in from the germline J gene. The chain has TRBV20-1 and TRBJ1-4; D not resolved. The CDR3 totals 13 residues. The germline gives CDR1 DFQATT, CDR2 SNEGSKA (reference sequence). V was pared by 4 bases and J by 2 bases, with 8 bases between. The sequenced CDR3 bases are TGCAGTGCTATCCCACAGACTAATGAAAAA. It encodes CSAIPQTNEK. The full CDR3 sequence reads CSAIPQTNEKLFF.

This clone was observed at least ten times. The CDR3 extends 3 residues past the end of the read, so its final part is completed from the germline J gene. The chain is built from TRBV2 and TRBJ1-1, with 11 bases matching TRBD1. The ends lost 5 bases at V and 3 bases at J; junction bases unmatched: 8. In germline, CDR1 is SNHLY, CDR2 FYNNEI. The CDR3 is 16 amino acids. The part of the CDR3 DNA that was read is TGTGCCAGCAGTAGGGACAGGGGGGTGTTGGACACTGAA. The encoded protein is CASSRDRGVLDTE. The full CDR3 sequence reads CASSRDRGVLDTEAFF.

Many counts were recorded for this clone. The read halts 3 residues ahead of the CDR3 end, with the missing end drawn from the germline J gene. The V and J genes are TRBV12-3 or TRBV12-4 and TRBJ2-2; the match to TRBD1 covers 7 bases. The CDR3 contains 13 residues. CDR3 residues: CASILGTDEKLFF. Partial CDR3 DNA: TGTGCCAGCATCCTCGGGACAGATGAAAAG.

This clone was counted ten times or more. Read data end 3 residues before the CDR3 end; the end is taken from the germline J gene. The chain carries TRBV7-6 and TRBJ1-2, with a weak D call TRBD1 (5 bases). V lost 1 base, J lost 2 bases, and 14 bases lay in between. Germline V gene data show CDR1 as SGHVS and CDR2 as FNYEAQ. The CDR3 runs to 16 residues. Incomplete CDR3 DNA: TGTGCCAGCAGCTTAGTTACCGGGCCAGGGAACTATGGC. Translating gives CASSLVTGPGNYG. The whole CDR3 is CASSLVTGPGNYGYTF. The whole variable domain, remainder taken from reference TRBV7-6 and TRBJ1-2, is GAGVSQSPRYKVTKRGQDVALRCDPISGHVSLYWYRQALGQGPEFLTYFNYEAQQDKSGLPNDRFSAERPEGSISTLTIQRTEQRDSAMYRCASSLVTGPGNYGYTFGSGTRLTVV.

The table lists this clone with many counts. The CDR3 extends 3 residues past the end of the read, so its final part is completed from the germline J gene. The chain couples TRBV7-9 to TRBJ2-3, with D perhaps matching TRBD1 (6 bases). Trimming stripped 5 bases from V and 5 bases from J, with 11 bases between. From germline, CDR1 is SEHNR and CDR2 FQNEAQ (reference sequence). This CDR3 is 13 amino acids long. The sequenced CDR3 bases are TGTGCCAGCAGCCTGGACAGTCGAGATACG. Protein product: CASSLDSRDT. The whole CDR3 protein reads CASSLDSRDTQYF.

There are many counts of this clone. The read stops 3 residues short of the end of the CDR3; the missing end is completed from the germline J gene. This chain connects TRBV6-4 to TRBJ1-6, with D maybe TRBD1 (6 bases). There are 15 residues in the CDR3. Germline V gives CDR1 MRHNA, CDR2 SNTAGT. Trimming pared 0 bases from V and 11 bases from J, leaving 14 bases between. CDR3 DNA, as far as it was read: TGTGCCAGCAGTGACTCGCCAGGGGAGGTGGCACCC. This sequence encodes CASSDSPGEVAP. Given in full, the CDR3 is CASSDSPGEVAPLHF.

This clone was found a few times. The read is 3 residues too short to cover the CDR3 end, so that end is filled in from the germline J gene. V gene TRBV7-9 combines with J gene TRBJ1-1; D possibly corresponds to TRBD1 (6 bases). The germline V gene has CDR1 SEHNR and CDR2 FQNEAQ (reference sequence). V lost 3 bases, J lost 1 base, and 9 bases lay in between. The CDR3 is 14 residues long. Incomplete CDR3 DNA: TGTGCCAGCAGCTTCCGGGACAAGAACACTGAA. Translating gives CASSFRDKNTE. The entire CDR3 sequence reads CASSFRDKNTEAFF.

This clone has at least ten counts. The read ends 3 residues early relative to the CDR3; the germline J gene fills the gap. The chain joins TRBV19 to TRBJ2-1, with D perhaps matching TRBD2 (6 bases). The V end lost 1 base, the J end lost 0 bases, and 10 bases lay between the germline ends. The V gene's germline CDR1 is LNHDA and CDR2 SQIVND (reference sequence). The CDR3 is made up of 16 amino acids. The CDR3 bases that were read are TGTGCCAGTAGTATAGCTGCGGGAAGCTCCTACAATGAG. Translating it yields CASSIAAGSSYNE. The whole CDR3 sequence is CASSIAAGSSYNEQFF.